The clone carrying this T cell receptor (beta chain) appeared a few times. As yet, its antigen is unknown. This entry belongs to a study of cytotoxic CD8 clonotypes in ibrutinib-treated CLL. Overall study results and limits: At ibrutinib response, clonality increased, and at progression it declined back toward baseline.

The planned depth of sequencing spanned 1 in 200,000 to 1 in 1 million T cells. Repertoires were generated with immunoSEQ multiplex PCR, while TCRdb's copy carries only in-frame clones and drops some. The data contain 150,000 to 200,000 clones, 88% of them singletons. Genomic DNA for TCR beta libraries, around 2 micrograms, came from cryopreserved PBMCs. Germline assignment: CDR1 SGHNT and CDR2 YENEEA. The ends were cut back, 0 bases at V and 4 bases at J, with 6 bases in the middle. The CDR3 runs 13 residues. The receptor comes from a human donor with chronic lymphocytic leukemia. The chain combines TRBV11-3 with TRBJ1-2; D unresolved. The input for sequencing was PBMCs, taken at disease progression, from a patient treated with ibrutinib. This CDR3 reads CASSLDYRYGYTF. The CDR3 coding sequence is TGTGCCAGCAGCTTAGATTATCGCTATGGCTACACCTTC.